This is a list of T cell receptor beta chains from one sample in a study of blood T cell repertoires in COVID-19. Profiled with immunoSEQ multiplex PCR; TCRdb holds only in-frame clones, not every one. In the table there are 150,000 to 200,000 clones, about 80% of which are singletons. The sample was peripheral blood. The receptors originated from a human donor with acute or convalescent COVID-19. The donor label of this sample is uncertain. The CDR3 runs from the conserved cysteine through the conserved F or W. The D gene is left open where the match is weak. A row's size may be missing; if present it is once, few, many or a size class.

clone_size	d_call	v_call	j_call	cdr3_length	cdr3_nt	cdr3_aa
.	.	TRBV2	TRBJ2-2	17	TGTGCCAGCAGTGGTTCGCGGGGTGGTGGCAACACCGGGGAGCTGTTTTTT	CASSGSRGGGNTGELFF
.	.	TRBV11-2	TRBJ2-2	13	TGTGCCAGCAGCCTGCTCCGGTCCGGGGAGCTGTTTTTT	CASSLLRSGELFF
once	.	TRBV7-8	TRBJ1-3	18	TGTGCCAGCAGCTTACCCCTCGACAGCATGCACTCTGGAAACACCATATATTTT	CASSLPLDSMHSGNTIYF
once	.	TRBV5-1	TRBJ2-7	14	TGCGCCAGCAGCTTTACAGGAATAACCTACGAGCAGTACTTC	CASSFTGITYEQYF
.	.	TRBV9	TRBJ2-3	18	TGTGCCAGCAGCGTGGGGAGCCGGGTCACTTATAGCACAGATACGCAGTATTTT	CASSVGSRVTYSTDTQYF
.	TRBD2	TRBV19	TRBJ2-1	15	TGTGCCAGGGGACTAGCGGGAGTAGACTACAATGAGCAGTTCTTC	CARGLAGVDYNEQFF
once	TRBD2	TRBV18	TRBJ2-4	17	TGTGCCAGCTCACCGCGGGGGGCTAGCGGAACTTCAAACATTCAGTACTTC	CASSPRGASGTSNIQYF
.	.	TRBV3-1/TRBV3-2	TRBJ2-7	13	TGTGCCAGCAGCCAAGAAGGACGGGGGGAGCAGTACTTC	CASSQEGRGEQYF
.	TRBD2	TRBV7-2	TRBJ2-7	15	TGTGCCAGCAGCTCTAGGACTAGCGGGGGTGGCGAGCAGTACTTC	CASSSRTSGGGEQYF
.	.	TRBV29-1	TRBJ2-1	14	TGCAGCGTTGCGCTACTAGGTGTCTACAATGAGCAGTTCTTC	CSVALLGVYNEQFF
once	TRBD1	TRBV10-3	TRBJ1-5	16	TGTGCCATCAGTGCGGGGACAGGACTGAGCAATCAGCCCCAGCATTTT	CAISAGTGLSNQPQHF
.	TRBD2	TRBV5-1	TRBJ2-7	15	TGCGCCAGCAGTTATCCTAGCGGGGGATCTGGTGAGCAGTACTTC	CASSYPSGGSGEQYF
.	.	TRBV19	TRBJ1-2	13	TGTGCCAGTAGGTCTTCAGGGGCTTATGGCTACACCTTC	CASRSSGAYGYTF
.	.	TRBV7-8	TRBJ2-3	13	TGTGCCAGCAGCTTCCCGGGCACAGATACGCAGTATTTT	CASSFPGTDTQYF
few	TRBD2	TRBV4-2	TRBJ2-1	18	TGTGCCAGCAGCCAAGGGAAGGGGCTGCTAGCGGCTTACAATGAGCAGTTCTTC	CASSQGKGLLAAYNEQFF
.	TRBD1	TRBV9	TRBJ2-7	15	TGTGCCAGCAGAAAATCAGGACAGGGGGCGGAAGAGCAGTACTTC	CASRKSGQGAEEQYF
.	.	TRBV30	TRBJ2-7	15	TGTGCCTGGGGCTGGGTGGGGGCGACGGCTGGGGAGCAGTACTTC	CAWGWVGATAGEQYF
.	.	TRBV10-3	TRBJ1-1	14	TGTGCCATCCAAACTAAAGAAGGTGGCACTGAAGCTTTCTTT	CAIQTKEGGTEAFF
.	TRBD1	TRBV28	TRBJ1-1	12	TGTGCCAGCAGCAGGACAGGGGAAAGGGCTTTCTTT	CASSRTGERAFF
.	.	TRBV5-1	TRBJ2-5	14	TGCGCCAGCAGCTTGCTAGGGGATAGGGAGACCCAGTACTTC	CASSLLGDRETQYF
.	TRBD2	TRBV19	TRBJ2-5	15	TGTGCCAGTAGTATGGCTCCGGGGGGGCTCGAGACCCAGTACTTC	CASSMAPGGLETQYF
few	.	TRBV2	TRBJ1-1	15	TGTGCCAGCAGTGAACGGCATGGGGCCCTAACTGAAGCTTTCTTT	CASSERHGALTEAFF
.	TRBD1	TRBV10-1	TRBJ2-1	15	TGCGCCAGCAGAGGTACGACAGGGCCCTACAATGAGCAGTTCTTC	CASRGTTGPYNEQFF
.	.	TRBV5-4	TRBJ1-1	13	TGTGCCAGCAGCTCTCCCTCGGGAGGGGAAGCTTTCTTT	CASSSPSGGEAFF
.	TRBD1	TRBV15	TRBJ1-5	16	TGTGCCACCAGCAGAGAAAGGACAGGGTTCAATCAGCCCCAGCATTTT	CATSRERTGFNQPQHF
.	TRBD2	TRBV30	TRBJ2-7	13	TGTGCCTGGAGACTAGCGGGGCTCTACGAGCAGTACTTC	CAWRLAGLYEQYF
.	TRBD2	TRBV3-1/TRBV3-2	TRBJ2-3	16	TGTGCCAGCAGCCGAGGGACTAGCGGGTTCACAGATACGCAGTATTTT	CASSRGTSGFTDTQYF
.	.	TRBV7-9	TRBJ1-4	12	TGTGCCAGCAGCTTAAAACTTGAAAAACTGTTTTTT	CASSLKLEKLFF
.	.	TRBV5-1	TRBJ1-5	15	TGCGCCAGCAGCTGGGGGGCAGGGGAGGGACAGCCCCAGCATTTT	CASSWGAGEGQPQHF
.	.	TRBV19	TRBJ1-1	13	TGTGCCAGTAGTGCGGGCCCTAGCACTGAAGCTTTCTTT	CASSAGPSTEAFF
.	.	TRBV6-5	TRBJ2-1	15	TGTGCCAGCAGTTCGACACTGCTTTCCTACAATGAGCAGTTCTTC	CASSSTLLSYNEQFF
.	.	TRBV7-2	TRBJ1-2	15	TGTGCCAGCAGCTTAGATCTGGGTCCGGGCTATGGCTACACCTTC	CASSLDLGPGYGYTF
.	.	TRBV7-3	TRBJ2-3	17	TGTGCCAGCAGCCCTCAACGTCTTCGGCGGGGCTCAGATACGCAGTATTTT	CASSPQRLRRGSDTQYF
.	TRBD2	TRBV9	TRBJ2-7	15	TGTGCCAGCAGGGACCTAGCGGAGCGTTCCTACGAGCAGTACTTC	CASRDLAERSYEQYF
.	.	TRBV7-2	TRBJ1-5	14	TGTGCCAGCAGCTTAGAGGGGAACAATCAGCCCCAGCATTTT	CASSLEGNNQPQHF
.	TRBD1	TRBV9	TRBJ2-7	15	TGTGCCAGCAGCGTAGGTGAGGGGGCCCCGGGCGAGCAGTACTTC	CASSVGEGAPGEQYF
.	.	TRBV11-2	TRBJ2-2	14	TGTGCCAGCAGCTTAGAGAGGCAGACCGGGGAGCTGTTTTTT	CASSLERQTGELFF
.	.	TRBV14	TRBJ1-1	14	TGTGCCAGCGGTCGAGCGTCCGGGAACACTGAAGCTTTCTTT	CASGRASGNTEAFF
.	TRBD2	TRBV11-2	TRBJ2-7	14	TGTGCCAGCAGCTTAGGACTAGCGAGCTACGAGCAGTACTTC	CASSLGLASYEQYF
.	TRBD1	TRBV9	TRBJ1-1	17	TGTGCCAGCAGCGCCGGACAGGGAGCGCATTTAAATACTGAAGCTTTCTTT	CASSAGQGAHLNTEAFF
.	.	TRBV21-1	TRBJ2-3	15	TGTGCCAGCAGCAAATTAGTAGAAAGCACAGATACGCAGTATTTT	CASSKLVESTDTQYF
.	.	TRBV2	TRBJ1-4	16	TGTGCCAGCACCATTACTAGTCACCCAACTAATGAAAAACTGTTTTTT	CASTITSHPTNEKLFF
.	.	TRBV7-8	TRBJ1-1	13	TGTGCCAGCAGCACACCTCAGGGCACTGAAGCTTTCTTT	CASSTPQGTEAFF
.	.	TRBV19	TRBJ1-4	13	TGTGCCAGTACGTGGACACCGAATGAAAAACTGTTTTTT	CASTWTPNEKLFF
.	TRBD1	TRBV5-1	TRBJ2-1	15	TGCGCCAGCAGCTTCCCAGGGGGCGCTACTTCTGAGCAGTTCTTC	CASSFPGGATSEQFF
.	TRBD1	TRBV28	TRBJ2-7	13	TGTGCCAGCCAGCCAGGGGGCGGGTACGAGCAGTACTTC	CASQPGGGYEQYF
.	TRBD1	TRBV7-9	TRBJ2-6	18	TGTGCCAGCAGCTTGACAGGGGGCGGGATCTCTGGGGCCAACGTCCTGACTTTC	CASSLTGGGISGANVLTF
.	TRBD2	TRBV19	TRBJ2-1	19	TGTGCCAGTAGTAGGAGGGGGACTAGCGGGATGGGCTCCTACAATGAGCAGTTCTTC	CASSRRGTSGMGSYNEQFF
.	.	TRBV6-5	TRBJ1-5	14	TGTGCCAGCAGGGACAGCTATAGCAATCAGCCCCAGCATTTT	CASRDSYSNQPQHF
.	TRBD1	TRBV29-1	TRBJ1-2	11	TGCAGCGGCCACAGGGGGGATGGCTACACCTTC	CSGHRGDGYTF
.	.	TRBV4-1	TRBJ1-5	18	TGCGCCAGCAGCCTTGAAAGGGGATTATATGGTAGCAATCAGCCCCAGCATTTT	CASSLERGLYGSNQPQHF
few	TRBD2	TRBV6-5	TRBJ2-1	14	TGTGCCAGCAGTTTACGGGAGGCCTACAATGAGCAGTTCTTC	CASSLREAYNEQFF
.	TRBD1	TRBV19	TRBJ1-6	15	TGTGCCAGTAGTCCCGGGACAGCCTATAATTCACCCCTCCACTTT	CASSPGTAYNSPLHF
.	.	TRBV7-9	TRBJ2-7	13	TGTGCCAGCAGCTTAGCCGGCTCCTACGAGCAGTACTTC	CASSLAGSYEQYF
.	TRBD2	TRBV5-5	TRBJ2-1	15	TGTGCCAGCAGCTTACGCGGGAGCTCCTACAATGAGCAGTTCTTC	CASSLRGSSYNEQFF